This T cell receptor (beta chain) is from a study of T cell repertoires in cytomegalovirus infection. About the research overall: From public TCR beta signatures came an indication of both CMV infection and matching HLA type. Study observations and caveats: What dominated the ex vivo response were HLA-C-restricted CMV-specific TCR beta clonotypes. Totalled public TCR beta family frequency picked out people who carried CMV plus the relevant HLA.

TCRdb re-analysed the reads in MiXCR, keeping a single row per CDR3 protein. Of fewer than 300,000 distinct CDR3 sequences listed, over 20% are singletons. This clonotype was seen a few times. Its antigen is unidentified. The TCR was taken from a human donor in good health (CMV status not recorded). Some clones in this sample may be carry-over from other donors' samples. Input material: PBMCs.

DNA of the CDR3: TGTGCCAGCCGAGACAGGTCCAGCGAAAAACTGTTTTTT. As protein: CASRDRSSEKLFF. The V and J genes are TRBV28 and TRBJ1-4; tentative D call: TRBD1 (6 bases). Per germline, CDR1 MDHEN and CDR2 SYDVKM. CDR3 length: 13 amino acids. Trimming took 8 bases from V and 8 from J, leaving 15 bases between them.